The 30 T cell receptor beta chains below come from one sample, sequenced in a study of T cell clones after liver transplantation. Here immunoSEQ multiplex PCR was the method, and the copy in TCRdb shows in-frame clones only, minus some. The data contain roughly 80,000 clones, about 82% of them singletons. The specimen was CD4+ T cells from blood, collected 45 to 46 months after liver transplant. All receptors derive from a human patient who received a liver transplant. Some T cells may be transferred from the graft donor.

This clone has just a few counts. The rearrangement joins TRBV28 to TRBJ1-1; D is uncertain. The CDR3 covers 17 residues. V lost 3 bases and J lost 1, with 18 bases in between. Germline values: CDR1 MDHEN, CDR2 SYDVKM. CDR3 DNA sequence: TGTGCCAGCAGTTTCCCCTCTGGACGGTCTTGGAACACTGAAGCTTTCTTT. This encodes CASSFPSGRSWNTEAFF.

This clone was recorded a few times. The V and J genes are TRBV30 and TRBJ2-3; tentative D call: TRBD2 (5 bases). The CDR3 runs to 15 residues. Germline V gives CDR1 GTSNPN, CDR2 SVGIG (reference sequence). The V end was cut by 7 bases, the J end by 2 bases, with 19 bases between. The CDR3 loop reads CALIMDGKHTDTQYF. CDR3 sequence (DNA): TGTGCCTTGATTATGGACGGGAAACACACAGATACGCAGTATTTT.

The rearrangement uses TRBV15 and TRBJ2-1, with D perhaps matching TRBD1 or TRBD2 (5 bases each). The germline V gene has CDR1 LNHNV and CDR2 YYDKDF (reference sequence). The V end was cut by 1 base, the J end by 6 bases, with 13 bases between. The CDR3 totals 15 residues. The CDR3 protein is CATSRAGLVSNEQFF. The CDR3 DNA sequence: TGTGCCACCAGCAGAGCGGGGCTAGTCAGCAATGAGCAGTTCTTC.

This clone was seen just once. The chain is built from TRBV18 and TRBJ2-5; TRBD1 agrees at 7 bases. V shed 3 bases and J 5 bases; nucleotides not matched to a gene: 9. This CDR3 is built from 15 residues. CDR1 is KGHSH, CDR2 LQKENI, per germline. This chain's CDR3 is CASSPSRQGDETQYF. The CDR3 bases are TGTGCCAGCTCACCTAGCCGTCAGGGGGATGAGACCCAGTACTTC.

The chain couples TRBV2 to TRBJ2-3; D perhaps matches TRBD1 (5 bases). CDR3 size: 13 residues. Trimming took off 3 bases at V and 8 bases at J, with 12 bases between the two ends. CDR1 is SNHLY and CDR2 is FYNNEI in the germline V gene. The chain's CDR3 is CASSDRDPRTQYF. DNA of the CDR3: TGTGCCAGCAGTGACAGGGATCCCCGTACGCAGTATTTT. The variable domain in full, completed from reference TRBV2 and TRBJ2-3, reads EPEVTQTPSHQVTQMGQEVILRCVPISNHLYFYWYRQILGQKVEFLVSFYNNEISEKSEIFDDQFSVERPDGSNFTLKIRSTKLEDSAMYFCASSDRDPRTQYFGPGTRLTVL.

The rearrangement uses TRBV9 and TRBJ2-1; D remains ambiguous. Trimming removed 0 bases at V and 5 bases at J, with 6 bases between. CDR3 length: 13 amino acids. CDR1 SGDLS and CDR2 YYNGEE come from the germline V gene. CDR3 protein: CASSVAQDNEQFF. CDR3 DNA sequence: TGTGCCAGCAGCGTAGCTCAGGACAATGAGCAGTTCTTC. Full variable domain (rest looked up from reference TRBV9 and TRBJ2-1): DSGVTQTPKHLITATGQRVTLRCSPRSGDLSVYWYQQSLDQGLQFLIQYYNGEERAKGNILERFSAQQFPDLHSELNLSSLELGDSALYFCASSVAQDNEQFFGPGTRLTVL.

This clone was seen just once. The chain is built from TRBV27 and TRBJ1-2, with a tentative D call TRBD1 (6 bases). V dropped 6 bases and J dropped 7 bases, with 18 bases sitting between them. The CDR3 contains 14 residues. CDR1 and CDR2 (germline): MNHEY, SMNVEV (reference sequence). The CDR3 DNA follows: TGTGCCAGCAGCCCACCCAGGAGGGGGAGTGGCTACACCTTC. Its protein product is CASSPPRRGSGYTF.

The gene calls are TRBV14 and TRBJ2-3; D remains ambiguous. Looked up from germline, CDR1 is SGHDN and CDR2 is FVKESK. The V end was cut by 5 bases, the J end by 0 bases, with 6 bases between. The CDR3 contains 13 residues. The CDR3, as DNA: TGTGCCAGCAGCAAAACTAGCACAGATACGCAGTATTTT. Protein sequence: CASSKTSTDTQYF.

The rearrangement uses TRBV14 and TRBJ2-2; 8 bases match TRBD2. The V segment lost 4 bases and the J segment 2 bases; nucleotides outside the gene matches: 6. Germline V CDR1 and CDR2: SGHDN, FVKESK. CDR3 length: 16 amino acids. In nucleotides, the CDR3 is TGTGCCAGCAGCCCTCGACTAGCGATCAACACCGGGGAGCTGTTTTTT. The encoded protein is CASSPRLAINTGELFF.

The V and J genes are TRBV19 and TRBJ2-1; 11 bases are a match to TRBD2. This CDR3 is built from 17 residues. Losses at the gene ends were 5 bases for V and 7 bases for J; bases not matched to a gene: 13. In germline, CDR1 is LNHDA, CDR2 SQIVND (reference sequence). The chain's CDR3 is CASSHSGRAITGNEQFF. CDR3 coding DNA: TGTGCCAGTAGTCATAGCGGGAGGGCCATTACGGGTAATGAGCAGTTCTTC.

The V and J genes are TRBV5-1 and TRBJ2-1, with D possibly TRBD2 on 6 matching bases. The CDR3 totals 13 residues. Germline V gene sequence: CDR1 SGHRS, CDR2 YFSETQ. Trimming left V 0 bases short and J 6 bases short, with 7 bases between. This CDR3 reads CASSLGLGNEQFF. DNA of the CDR3: TGCGCCAGCAGCTTGGGACTAGGCAATGAGCAGTTCTTC.

The V and J genes are TRBV28 and TRBJ2-4; 7 bases map to TRBD1. CDR1 and CDR2 (germline): MDHEN, SYDVKM. The CDR3 spans 13 residues. V was pared by 11 bases and J by 0 bases, with 4 bases of the junction left unmatched. The CDR3 region is CAAGGEAKNIQYF. Here the CDR3 DNA reads TGTGCCGCAGGGGGAGAAGCCAAAAACATTCAGTACTTC. The entire variable domain, with the rest obtained from reference TRBV28 and TRBJ2-4, is as follows: DVKVTQSSRYLVKRTGEKVFLECVQDMDHENMFWYRQDPGLGLRLIYFSYDVKMKEKGDIPEGYSVSREKKERFSLILESASTNQTSMYLCAAGGEAKNIQYFGAGTRLSVL.

This clone was seen a single time. The V gene is TRBV28, the J gene TRBJ2-7; D gene unclear. The CDR3 extends over 14 amino acids. Trimming took off 3 bases at V and 3 bases at J, with 12 bases between the two ends. Germline assignment: CDR1 MDHEN and CDR2 SYDVKM. The CDR3 DNA sequence: TGTGCCAGCAGTTTCCGGACGGTAGGCTACGAGCAGTACTTC. It yields the protein CASSFRTVGYEQYF.

This sequence joins TRBV5-4 and TRBJ2-2, with 11 bases identical to TRBD1. This CDR3 has 15 residues. Germline-derived CDR1 and CDR2 are SGHNT and YYREEE (reference sequence). V lost 3 bases to trimming and J lost 5 bases; unmatched junction nucleotides: 3. The CDR3 coding sequence is TGTGCCAGCAGCTCAGGGACAGGGGGAACCGGGGAGCTGTTTTTT. This encodes CASSSGTGGTGELFF. The full variable domain, with the rest looked up from reference TRBV5-4 and TRBJ2-2, is ETGVTQSPTHLIKTRGQQVTLRCSSQSGHNTVSWYQQALGQGPQFIFQYYREEENGRGNFPPRFSGLQFPNYSSELNVNALELDDSALYLCASSSGTGGTGELFFGEGSRLTVL.

This clone has more than one count but fewer than ten. V is TRBV2 and J is TRBJ1-2, with D tentatively TRBD1 (6 bases). Trimming took 7 bases from V and 8 from J, leaving 20 bases between them. The CDR3 spans 14 residues. From germline, CDR1 is SNHLY and CDR2 FYNNEI. The chain's CDR3 is CASTAFRDTRGYTF. CDR3 nucleotides: TGTGCCAGCACCGCGTTCCGGGACACCAGGGGCTACACCTTC.

This chain connects TRBV7-9 to TRBJ2-3, with 7 bases identical to TRBD2. This CDR3 comprises 14 residues. Looked up from germline, CDR1 is SEHNR and CDR2 is FQNEAQ (reference sequence). Germline trimming cut 0 bases from V and 3 bases from J; bases unmatched to any gene: 0. DNA for the CDR3: TGTGCCAGCAGCTTAGCGGGAGGGACAGATACGCAGTATTTT. Its protein product is CASSLAGGTDTQYF. Full variable domain (missing parts from reference TRBV7-9 and TRBJ2-3): DTGVSQNPRHKITKRGQNVTFRCDPISEHNRLYWYRQTLGQGPEFLTYFQNEAQLEKSRLLSDRFSAERPKGSFSTLEIQRTEQGDSAMYLCASSLAGGTDTQYFGPGTRLTVL.

This clone occurred once. The chain joins TRBV7-9 to TRBJ2-1, with D tentatively TRBD2 (6 bases). Between the trimmed V and J ends, which lost 4 bases and 4 bases, there was a span of 17 bases. The germline gives CDR1 SEHNR, CDR2 FQNEAQ (reference sequence). The CDR3 has 16 residues. The CDR3: CASSYPEVGGYNEQFF. The CDR3 DNA follows: TGTGCCAGCAGCTACCCGGAGGTGGGGGGTTACAATGAGCAGTTCTTC.

The V and J genes are TRBV11-1 and TRBJ2-2; 11 bases are shared with TRBD1. The CDR3 is 15 amino acids. CDR1 is SGHAT, CDR2 FQDESV, per germline (reference sequence). V gave up 5 bases and J gave up 5 bases; unmatched junction bases: 4. CDR3 DNA: TGTGCCAGCAGCATAGGGACAGGGGGGACCGGGGAGCTGTTTTTT. It is translated as CASSIGTGGTGELFF.

V gene TRBV6-6 combines with J gene TRBJ1-2, with 8 bases aligning to TRBD1. This CDR3 has 15 residues. Germline-derived CDR1 and CDR2 are MNHNY and SVGAGI (reference sequence). J lost 4 bases, V lost 5 bases, and 9 bases had no gene match. The CDR3 nucleotides are TGTGCCAGCAGTAACGATCAGGGGGCGGGCTATGGCTACACCTTC. This translates into CASSNDQGAGYGYTF.

The gene calls are TRBV11-2 and TRBJ2-3; 9 bases match TRBD2. V lost 1 base, J lost 6 bases, and 11 bases stayed unmatched. Per germline, CDR1 SGHAT and CDR2 FQNNGV. This CDR3 has 17 residues. DNA of the CDR3: TGTGCCAGCAGCTTAGCCCTGACCGGGACTAGCATTGATACGCAGTATTTT. The encoded protein is CASSLALTGTSIDTQYF.

This clone was observed a few times. The rearrangement joins TRBV10-3 to TRBJ2-5; no firm D call. Germline loops: CDR1 ENHRY, CDR2 SYGVKD. CDR3 size: 12 residues. V lost 2 bases, J lost 5 bases, and 6 bases lay in between. The CDR3 protein is CAISEARETQYF. CDR3 in DNA: TGTGCCATCAGTGAGGCACGGGAGACCCAGTACTTC.

This clone has just a few counts. This rearrangement joins TRBV28 to TRBJ2-6, with D perhaps matching TRBD2 (6 bases). Germline CDR1 reads MDHEN; CDR2 reads SYDVKM. Trimming removed 11 bases from V and 0 bases from J, with 14 bases in between. The CDR3 is 15 amino acids. The CDR3: CAVRPGASGANVLTF. DNA of the CDR3: TGTGCCGTTCGGCCGGGAGCCTCTGGGGCCAACGTCCTGACTTTC.

Only a few counts were recorded for this clone. This chain uses TRBV18 with TRBJ1-1; D ambiguous. Germline V lookup: CDR1 KGHSH, CDR2 LQKENI. Trimming took off 8 bases at V and 4 bases at J, with 11 bases between the two ends. This CDR3 is 12 amino acids long. The CDR3 reads CASAPRSTEAFF. The CDR3 DNA reads TGTGCCAGCGCCCCTAGGTCCACTGAAGCTTTCTTT.

This clone was seen a single time. The V call is TRBV28, the J call TRBJ2-1, with D tentatively TRBD2 (7 bases). There are 13 residues in the CDR3. Germline CDR1 is MDHEN and CDR2 is SYDVKM. V was cut by 7 bases and J by 8 bases, with 15 bases left in between. CDR3 loop: CASTRWGGHEQFF. The CDR3 nucleotides are TGTGCCAGCACCCGTTGGGGGGGGCATGAGCAGTTCTTC.

V gene TRBV19 combines with J gene TRBJ2-3, with TRBD2 matching over 13 bases. Germline values: CDR1 LNHDA, CDR2 SQIVND (reference sequence). Trimming cost V 5 bases and J 6 bases; bases outside gene matches: 8. The CDR3 is made up of 16 amino acids. CDR3 DNA sequence: TGTGCCAGTAGTCTTCGACTAGCGGGAGGCCGGGATACGCAGTATTTT. Residues: CASSLRLAGGRDTQYF.

This clone is a singleton in its sample. V gene TRBV28 combines with J gene TRBJ1-5; a possible D gene is TRBD1 (6 bases). Per the germline V gene, CDR1 is MDHEN and CDR2 is SYDVKM. V lost 7 bases and J 2 bases, leaving 15 bases between the germline ends. CDR3 length equals 15 residues. CDR3 coding DNA: TGTGCCAGCATCCCTCAGGGGACGGGCAATCAGCCCCAGCATTTT. Translated: CASIPQGTGNQPQHF.

The gene calls are TRBV11-1 and TRBJ1-1; TRBD1 aligns across 12 bases. This CDR3 comprises 19 residues. Germline V lookup: CDR1 SGHAT, CDR2 FQDESV (reference sequence). The junction had 14 bases not matched to a gene; V was cut back by 5 bases and J by 1 base. The CDR3 DNA follows: TGTGCCAGCAGCCCGCCGGGACAGGGGGCCTTATCAAAGAACACTGAAGCTTTCTTT. It yields the protein CASSPPGQGALSKNTEAFF.

This chain links TRBV6-5 with TRBJ2-5, with 10 bases matching TRBD1. Trimming took 4 bases from V and 4 from J; bases not matched to a gene: 0. This CDR3 comprises 13 residues. Germline assignment: CDR1 MNHEY and CDR2 SVGAGI. CDR3 DNA sequence: TGTGCCAGCAGTTGGGACAGGGGAGAGACCCAGTACTTC. Encoded protein: CASSWDRGETQYF.

The rearrangement uses TRBV5-1 and TRBJ1-2; D is uncertain. In germline, CDR1 is SGHRS, CDR2 YFSETQ. This CDR3 region has 13 residues. With 4 bases removed from V and 3 bases from J, the gap between germline ends came to 10 bases. CDR3 region: CASSAGEDYGYTF. CDR3 bases: TGCGCCAGCAGCGCTGGGGAAGACTATGGCTACACCTTC.

The genes are TRBV19 and TRBJ1-1; 7 bases agree with TRBD1. The CDR3 covers 14 residues. Germline CDR1 and CDR2: LNHDA and SQIVND (reference sequence). Trimming cost V 2 bases and J 11 bases; bases outside gene matches: 11. As DNA, the CDR3 is TGTGCCAGTAGTATACCCTCAGGCAGGGGGTACGCTTTCTTT. This gives the protein CASSIPSGRGYAFF.